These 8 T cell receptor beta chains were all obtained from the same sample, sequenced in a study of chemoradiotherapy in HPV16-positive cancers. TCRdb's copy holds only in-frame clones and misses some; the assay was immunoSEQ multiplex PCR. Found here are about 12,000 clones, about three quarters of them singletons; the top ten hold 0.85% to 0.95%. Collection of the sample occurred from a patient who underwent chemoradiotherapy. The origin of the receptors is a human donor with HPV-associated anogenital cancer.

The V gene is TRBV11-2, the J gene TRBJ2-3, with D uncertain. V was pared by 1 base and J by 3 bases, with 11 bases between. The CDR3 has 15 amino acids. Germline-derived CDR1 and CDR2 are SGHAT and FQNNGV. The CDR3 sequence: CASSLGLGETDTQYF. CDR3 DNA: TGTGCCAGCAGCTTAGGCCTAGGAGAGACAGATACGCAGTATTTT.

The CDR3 loop reads CASLGPNHNEQFF. The CDR3 DNA is TGTGCCAGCTTGGGGCCTAACCACAATGAGCAGTTCTTC. This sequence joins TRBV7-5 and TRBJ2-1; the D call in the table, TRBD1, was not verified against the DNA. TRBV7-5 has pseudogene status. This CDR3 region has 13 residues.

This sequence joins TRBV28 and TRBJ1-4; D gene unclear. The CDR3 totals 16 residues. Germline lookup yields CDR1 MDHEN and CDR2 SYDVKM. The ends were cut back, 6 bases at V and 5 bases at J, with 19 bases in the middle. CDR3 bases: TGTGCCAGCAGCCCGGTTTTATTAGCAGAGAATGAAAAACTGTTTTTT. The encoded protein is CASSPVLLAENEKLFF.

In DNA, the CDR3 is TGTGCCAGCAAGGGCGGGAACACTGAAGCTTTCTTT. Residues: CASKGGNTEAFF. V usage is TRBV28 and J usage is TRBJ1-1; the D is unclear. V dropped 7 bases and J dropped 1 base, with 7 bases sitting between them. Germline V lookup: CDR1 MDHEN, CDR2 SYDVKM. The CDR3 totals 12 residues. The full variable domain, rest sourced from reference TRBV28 and TRBJ1-1, is DVKVTQSSRYLVKRTGEKVFLECVQDMDHENMFWYRQDPGLGLRLIYFSYDVKMKEKGDIPEGYSVSREKKERFSLILESASTNQTSMYLCASKGGNTEAFFGQGTRLTVV.

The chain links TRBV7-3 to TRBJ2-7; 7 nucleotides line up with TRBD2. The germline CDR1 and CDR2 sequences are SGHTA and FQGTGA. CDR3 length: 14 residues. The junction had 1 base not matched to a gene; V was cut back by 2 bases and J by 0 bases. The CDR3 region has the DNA TGTGCCAGCAGCTTAGCGGGAGTCTCCTACGAGCAGTACTTC. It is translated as CASSLAGVSYEQYF.

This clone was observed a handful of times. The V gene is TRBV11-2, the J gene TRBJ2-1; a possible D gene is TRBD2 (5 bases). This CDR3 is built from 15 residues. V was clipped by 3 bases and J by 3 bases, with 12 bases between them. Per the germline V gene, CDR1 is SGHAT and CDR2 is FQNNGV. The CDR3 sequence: CASSLEAGSYNEQFF. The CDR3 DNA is TGTGCCAGCAGCTTGGAGGCGGGTAGCTACAATGAGCAGTTCTTC.

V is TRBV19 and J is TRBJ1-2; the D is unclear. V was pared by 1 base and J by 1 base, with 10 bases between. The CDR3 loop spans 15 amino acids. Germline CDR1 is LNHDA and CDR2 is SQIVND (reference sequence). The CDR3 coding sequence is TGTGCCAGTAGTATAGGACTGGCAGTTAACTATGGCTACACCTTC. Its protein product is CASSIGLAVNYGYTF.

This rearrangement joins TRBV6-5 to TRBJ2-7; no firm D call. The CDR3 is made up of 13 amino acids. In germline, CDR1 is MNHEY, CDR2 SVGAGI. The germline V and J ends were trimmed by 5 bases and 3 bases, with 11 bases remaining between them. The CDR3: CASSPFGIYEQYF. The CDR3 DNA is TGTGCCAGCAGTCCGTTTGGGATCTACGAGCAGTACTTC.